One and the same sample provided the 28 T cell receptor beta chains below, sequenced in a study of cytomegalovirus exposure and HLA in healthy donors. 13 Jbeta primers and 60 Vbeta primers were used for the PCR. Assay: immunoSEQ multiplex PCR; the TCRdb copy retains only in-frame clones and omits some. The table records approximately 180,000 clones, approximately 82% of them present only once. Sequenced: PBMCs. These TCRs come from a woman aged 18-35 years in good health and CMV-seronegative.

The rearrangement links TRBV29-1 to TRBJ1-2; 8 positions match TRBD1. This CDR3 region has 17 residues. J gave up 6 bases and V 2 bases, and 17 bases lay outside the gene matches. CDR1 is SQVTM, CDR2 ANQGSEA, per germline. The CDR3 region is CSVESYSGTGQYHGYTF. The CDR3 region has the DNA TGCAGCGTTGAATCGTACTCGGGGACAGGCCAATACCATGGCTACACCTTC.

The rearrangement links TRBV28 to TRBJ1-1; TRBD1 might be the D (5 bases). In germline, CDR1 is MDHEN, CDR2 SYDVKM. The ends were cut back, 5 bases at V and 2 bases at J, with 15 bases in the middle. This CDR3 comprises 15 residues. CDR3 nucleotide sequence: TGTGCCAGCAGTCGGCCGGGACTACAAAACACTGAAGCTTTCTTT. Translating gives CASSRPGLQNTEAFF.

The CDR3 coding sequence is TGTGCCAGCAGTTTAGACAGGGTGATAGCTGGGGCCAACGTCCTGACTTTC. Its protein product is CASSLDRVIAGANVLTF. This chain joins TRBV27 and TRBJ2-6; 7 bases align to TRBD1. Germline V gene sequence: CDR1 MNHEY, CDR2 SMNVEV (reference sequence). V lost 2 bases and J lost 2; bases outside the gene matches: 6. This CDR3 region has 17 residues.

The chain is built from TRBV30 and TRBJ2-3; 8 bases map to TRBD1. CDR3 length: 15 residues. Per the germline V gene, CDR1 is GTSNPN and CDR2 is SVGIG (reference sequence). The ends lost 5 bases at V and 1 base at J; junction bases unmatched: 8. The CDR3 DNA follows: TGTGCCTGGGGGATTGGACAGGGTGGCACAGATACGCAGTATTTT. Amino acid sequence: CAWGIGQGGTDTQYF.

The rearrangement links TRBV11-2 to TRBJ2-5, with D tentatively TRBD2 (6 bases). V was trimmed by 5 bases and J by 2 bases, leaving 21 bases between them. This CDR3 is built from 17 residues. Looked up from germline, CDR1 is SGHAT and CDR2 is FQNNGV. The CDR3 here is CASSKRASGGVQETQYF. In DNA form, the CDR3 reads TGTGCCAGCAGCAAAAGGGCCAGCGGAGGGGTGCAAGAGACCCAGTACTTC.

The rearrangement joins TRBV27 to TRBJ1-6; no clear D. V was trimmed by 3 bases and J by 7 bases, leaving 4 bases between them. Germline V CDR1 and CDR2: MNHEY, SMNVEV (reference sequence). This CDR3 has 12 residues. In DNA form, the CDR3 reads TGTGCCAGCAGTTTCTTAAATTCACCCCTCCACTTT. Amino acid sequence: CASSFLNSPLHF.

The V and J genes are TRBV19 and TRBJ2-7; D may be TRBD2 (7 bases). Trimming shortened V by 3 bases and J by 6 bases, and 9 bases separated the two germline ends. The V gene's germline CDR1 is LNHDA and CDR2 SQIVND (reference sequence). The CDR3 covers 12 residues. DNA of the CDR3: TGTGCCAGTAGTATGGGAGGGGGCGAGCAGTACTTC. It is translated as CASSMGGGEQYF. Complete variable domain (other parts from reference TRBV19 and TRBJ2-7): DGGITQSPKYLFRKEGQNVTLSCEQNLNHDAMYWYRQDPGQGLRLIYYSQIVNDFQKGDIAEGYSVSREKKESFPLTVTSAQKNPTAFYLCASSMGGGEQYFGPGTRLTVT.

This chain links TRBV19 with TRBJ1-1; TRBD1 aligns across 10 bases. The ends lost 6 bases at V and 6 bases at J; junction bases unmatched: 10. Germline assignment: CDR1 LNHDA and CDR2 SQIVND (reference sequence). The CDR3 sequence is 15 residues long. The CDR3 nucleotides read TGTGCCAGTAGACCCCGACAGGGGGCGGTCGCTGAAGCTTTCTTT. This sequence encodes CASRPRQGAVAEAFF.

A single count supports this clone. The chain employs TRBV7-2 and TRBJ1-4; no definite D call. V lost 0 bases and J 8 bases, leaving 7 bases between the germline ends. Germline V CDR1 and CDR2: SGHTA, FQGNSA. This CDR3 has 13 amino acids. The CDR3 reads CASSLAFKEKLFF. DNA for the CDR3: TGTGCCAGCAGCTTAGCGTTCAAAGAAAAACTGTTTTTT.

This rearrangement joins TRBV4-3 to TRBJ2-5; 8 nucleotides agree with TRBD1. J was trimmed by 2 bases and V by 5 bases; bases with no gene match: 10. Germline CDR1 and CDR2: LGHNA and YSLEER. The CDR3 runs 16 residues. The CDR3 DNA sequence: TGCGCCAGCAGCGGCCGGACAGGGATTTCTCAAGAGACCCAGTACTTC. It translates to CASSGRTGISQETQYF.

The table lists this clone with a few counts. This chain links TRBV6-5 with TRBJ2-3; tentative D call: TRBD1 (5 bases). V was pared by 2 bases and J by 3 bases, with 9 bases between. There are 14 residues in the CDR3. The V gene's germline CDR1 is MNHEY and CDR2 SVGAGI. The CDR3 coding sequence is TGTGCCAGCAGTTACAGTAGGGGAACAGATACGCAGTATTTT. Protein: CASSYSRGTDTQYF.

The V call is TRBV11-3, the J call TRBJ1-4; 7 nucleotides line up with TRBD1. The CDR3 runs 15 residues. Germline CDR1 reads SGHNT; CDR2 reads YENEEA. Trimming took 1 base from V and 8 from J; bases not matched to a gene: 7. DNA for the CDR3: TGTGCCAGCAGCTTAGGACAGGGCGGAGGAGAAAAACTGTTTTTT. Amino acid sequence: CASSLGQGGGEKLFF.

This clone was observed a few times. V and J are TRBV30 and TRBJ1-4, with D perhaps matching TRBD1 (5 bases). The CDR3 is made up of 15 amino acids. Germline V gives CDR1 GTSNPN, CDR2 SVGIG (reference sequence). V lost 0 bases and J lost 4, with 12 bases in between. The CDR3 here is CAWSVWGLGNEKLFF. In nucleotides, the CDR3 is TGTGCCTGGAGTGTTTGGGGCTTGGGTAATGAAAAACTGTTTTTT.

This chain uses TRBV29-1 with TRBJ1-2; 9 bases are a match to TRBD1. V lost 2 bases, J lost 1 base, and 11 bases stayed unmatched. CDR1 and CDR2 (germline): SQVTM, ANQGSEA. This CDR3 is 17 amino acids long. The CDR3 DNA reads TGCAGCGTTGAAAACAGAGTCGTGGGACAGGGTAACTATGGCTACACCTTC. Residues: CSVENRVVGQGNYGYTF.

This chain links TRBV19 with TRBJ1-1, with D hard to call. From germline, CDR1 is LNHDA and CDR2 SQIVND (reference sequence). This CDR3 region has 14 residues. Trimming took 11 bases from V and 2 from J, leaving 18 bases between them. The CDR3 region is CASMIGVKNTEAFF. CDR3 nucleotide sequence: TGTGCCTCCATGATCGGGGTAAAAAACACTGAAGCTTTCTTT.

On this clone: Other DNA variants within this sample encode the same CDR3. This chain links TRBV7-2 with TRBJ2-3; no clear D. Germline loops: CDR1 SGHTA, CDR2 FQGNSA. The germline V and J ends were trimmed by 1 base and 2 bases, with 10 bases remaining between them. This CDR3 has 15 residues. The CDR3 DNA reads TGTGCCAGCAGCTTAGGAACGGGTTCCACAGATACGCAGTATTTT. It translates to CASSLGTGSTDTQYF.

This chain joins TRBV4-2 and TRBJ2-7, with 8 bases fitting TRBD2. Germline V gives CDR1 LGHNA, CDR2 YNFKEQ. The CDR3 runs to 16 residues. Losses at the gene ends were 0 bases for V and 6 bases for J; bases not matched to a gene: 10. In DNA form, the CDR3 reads TGTGCCAGCAGCCAAGAGAGTGGAGCGGGAGCAGGCGAGCAGTACTTC. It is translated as CASSQESGAGAGEQYF.

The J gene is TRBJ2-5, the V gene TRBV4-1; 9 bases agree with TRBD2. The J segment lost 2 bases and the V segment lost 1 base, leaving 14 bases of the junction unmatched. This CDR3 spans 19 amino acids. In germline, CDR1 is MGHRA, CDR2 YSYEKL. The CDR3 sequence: CASSQVPAGGRAGQETQYF. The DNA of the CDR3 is TGCGCCAGCAGCCAAGTCCCCGCAGGCGGGAGGGCCGGGCAAGAGACCCAGTACTTC.

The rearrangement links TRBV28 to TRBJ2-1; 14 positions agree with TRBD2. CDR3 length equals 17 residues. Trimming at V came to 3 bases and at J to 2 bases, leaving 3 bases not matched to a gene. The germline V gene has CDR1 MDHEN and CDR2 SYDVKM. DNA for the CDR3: TGTGCCAGCAGTTTGGCGGGACTAGCGGGGGCCTACAATGAGCAGTTCTTC. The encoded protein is CASSLAGLAGAYNEQFF.

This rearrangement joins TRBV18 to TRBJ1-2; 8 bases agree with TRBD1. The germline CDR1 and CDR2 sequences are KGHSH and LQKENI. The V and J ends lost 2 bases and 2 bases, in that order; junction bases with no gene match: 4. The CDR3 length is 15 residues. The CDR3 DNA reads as TGTGCCAGCTCACCAAGGACAGGGACAAACTATGGCTACACCTTC. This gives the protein CASSPRTGTNYGYTF.

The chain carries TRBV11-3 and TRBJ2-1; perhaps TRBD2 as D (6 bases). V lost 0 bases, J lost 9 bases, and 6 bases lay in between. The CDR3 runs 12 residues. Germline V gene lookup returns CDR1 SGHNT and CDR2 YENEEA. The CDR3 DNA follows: TGTGCCAGCAGCTTAGACGGGAGTGAGCAGTTCTTC. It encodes CASSLDGSEQFF.

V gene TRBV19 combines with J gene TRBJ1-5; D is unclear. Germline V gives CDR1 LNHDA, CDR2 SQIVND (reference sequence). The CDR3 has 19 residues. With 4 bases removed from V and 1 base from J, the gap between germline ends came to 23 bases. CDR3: CASSKVALLLDTSNQPQHF. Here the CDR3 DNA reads TGTGCCAGTAGTAAAGTGGCCTTGCTTTTAGACACGAGCAATCAGCCCCAGCATTTT.

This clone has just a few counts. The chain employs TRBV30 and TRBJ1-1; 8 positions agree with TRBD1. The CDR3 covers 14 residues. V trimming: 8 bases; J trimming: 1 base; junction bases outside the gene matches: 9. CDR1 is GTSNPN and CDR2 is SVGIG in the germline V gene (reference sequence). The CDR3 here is CARLGDRGNTEAFF. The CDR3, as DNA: TGTGCCCGATTAGGAGACAGGGGGAACACTGAAGCTTTCTTT.

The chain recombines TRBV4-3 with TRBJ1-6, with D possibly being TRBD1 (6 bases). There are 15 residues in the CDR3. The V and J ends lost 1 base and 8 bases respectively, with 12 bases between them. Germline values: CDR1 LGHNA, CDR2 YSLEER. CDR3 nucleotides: TGCGCCAGCAGCCAAGTAGGGGGGGCAGATTCACCCCTCCACTTT. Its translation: CASSQVGGADSPLHF.

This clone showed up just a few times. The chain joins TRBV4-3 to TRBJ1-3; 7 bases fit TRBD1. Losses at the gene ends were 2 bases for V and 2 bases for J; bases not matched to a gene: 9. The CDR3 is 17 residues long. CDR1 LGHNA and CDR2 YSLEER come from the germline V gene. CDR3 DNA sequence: TGCGCCAGCAGCCAAAGTGGGAATACAGGGGCTGGAAACACCATATATTTT. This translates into CASSQSGNTGAGNTIYF.

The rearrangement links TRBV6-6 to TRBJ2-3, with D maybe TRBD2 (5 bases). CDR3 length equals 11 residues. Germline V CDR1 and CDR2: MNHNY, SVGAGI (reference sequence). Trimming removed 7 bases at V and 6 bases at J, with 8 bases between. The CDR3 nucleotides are TGTGCCAGCAAACAGCGGGATACGCAGTATTTT. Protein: CASKQRDTQYF.

The CDR3 loop reads CASTPGDSSAMLNYGYTF. In DNA form, the CDR3 reads TGTGCCAGCACCCCTGGGGACAGTTCAGCGATGCTAAACTATGGCTACACCTTC. V usage is TRBV4-2 and J usage is TRBJ1-2, with 7 nucleotides matching TRBD1. V lost 7 bases and J lost 2; bases outside the gene matches: 19. The CDR3 runs to 18 residues. Germline V lookup: CDR1 LGHNA, CDR2 YNFKEQ.

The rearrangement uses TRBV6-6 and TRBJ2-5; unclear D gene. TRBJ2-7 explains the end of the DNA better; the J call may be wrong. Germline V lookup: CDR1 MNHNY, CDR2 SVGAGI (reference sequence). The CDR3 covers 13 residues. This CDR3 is CASSYSTNYEQYF. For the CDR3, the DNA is TGTGCCAGCAGTTACTCGACCAACTACGAGCAGTACTTC.